The 12 T cell receptor beta chains below come from one sample, sequenced in a study of CD8+CD57+ T cells in acquired aplastic anemia. Previously, flow cytometry had revealed CD8+CD57+ cell expansion in the patients chosen for sequencing. Genomic DNA provided the template from which TCR beta VDJ and CDR3 profiles were obtained. Each CDR3 protein is one row after TCRdb ran MiXCR on the reads. The repertoire consists of around 200,000 distinct CDR3 sequences, with about 62% occurring once and the leading ten covering roughly 53%. The material sequenced was sorted CD4+, CD8+, or CD8+CD57+ T cells (not recorded which) from PBMCs. All receptors derive from a human donor with aplastic anemia.

There are many counts of this clonotype. The V gene is TRBV4-1, the J gene TRBJ2-7; 9 bases fit TRBD2. V trimming: 4 bases; J trimming: 7 bases; junction bases outside the gene matches: 8. Germline V lookup: CDR1 MGHRA, CDR2 YSYEKL. This CDR3 comprises 14 residues. CDR3 DNA: TGCGCCAGCAGCCTAACTAGCGGGCCGTGGGAGCAGTACTTC. Its protein product is CASSLTSGPWEQYF.

The sample holds many counts of this clonotype. V gene TRBV2 combines with J gene TRBJ2-7; no reliable D call. The germline V and J ends were trimmed by 2 bases and 0 bases, with 14 bases remaining between them. Germline V gives CDR1 SNHLY, CDR2 FYNNEI. The CDR3 consists of 16 residues. CDR3 nucleotide sequence: TGTGCCAGCAGTGAACAGAACAGCGTCGTCTCCTACGAGCAGTACTTC. It translates to CASSEQNSVVSYEQYF.

This chain uses TRBV7-6 with TRBJ1-2, with 10 positions matching TRBD1. This CDR3 spans 15 amino acids. V shed 1 base, J shed 7 bases, and the junction held 6 bases outside the gene matches. Germline CDR1 SGHVS, CDR2 FNYEAQ. The CDR3 nucleotides are TGTGCCAGCAGCTTAGAGGAGACAGGGGGCGTTGGCTACACCTTC. It specifies CASSLEETGGVGYTF.

The chain links TRBV7-6 to TRBJ1-1, with D possibly TRBD1 on 5 matching bases. The length of the CDR3 is 14 residues. Looked up from germline, CDR1 is SGHVS and CDR2 is FNYEAQ. Trimming pared 8 bases from V and 1 base from J, leaving 14 bases between. The CDR3 DNA is TGTGCCAGCGGTCTCACCGACAGGAACACTGAAGCTTTCTTT. Protein sequence: CASGLTDRNTEAFF. The full variable domain, its missing parts supplied by reference TRBV7-6 and TRBJ1-1, is GAGVSQSPRYKVTKRGQDVALRCDPISGHVSLYWYRQALGQGPEFLTYFNYEAQQDKSGLPNDRFSAERPEGSISTLTIQRTEQRDSAMYRCASGLTDRNTEAFFGQGTRLTVV.

This clonotype was recorded many times. The V gene is TRBV6-5, the J gene TRBJ2-7; TRBD1 matches at 8 bases. Trimming at V came to 1 base and at J to 4 bases, leaving 6 bases not matched to a gene. This CDR3 region has 15 residues. Per germline, CDR1 MNHEY and CDR2 SVGAGI. CDR3 nucleotides: TGTGCCAGCAGTTACTTAAGGACAGGGATGTACGAGCAGTACTTC. Amino acids: CASSYLRTGMYEQYF.

This clonotype has a handful of counts. The chain is built from TRBV5-6 and TRBJ2-5; 8 bases match TRBD2. The CDR3 consists of 16 residues. Germline V lookup: CDR1 SGHDT, CDR2 YYEEEE. Germline trimming cut 4 bases from V and 6 bases from J; bases unmatched to any gene: 14. The CDR3 sequence is CASSAGGTMRPKTQYF. The CDR3 DNA reads as TGTGCCAGCAGCGCGGGAGGCACGATGAGGCCAAAGACCCAGTACTTC.

With respect to this clonotype: It is likely a read error, because the conserved phenylalanine at the end of the CDR3 is missing. The chain combines TRBV19 with TRBJ2-7; D not resolved. From germline, CDR1 is LNHDA and CDR2 SQIVND (reference sequence). This CDR3 comprises 13 residues. Between the trimmed V and J ends, which lost 3 bases and 0 bases, there was a span of 6 bases. CDR3 coding DNA: TGTGCCAGTAGTATGATGGACTCCTACGAGCAGTACTCC. Residues: CASSMMDSYEQYS.

The gene calls are TRBV9 and TRBJ1-1, with unresolved D. Germline V gene data show CDR1 as SGDLS and CDR2 as YYNGEE. The CDR3 loop spans 14 amino acids. V gave up 4 bases and J gave up 1 base, with 11 bases separating them. The CDR3 reads CASSTSRRNTEAFF. The CDR3 DNA follows: TGTGCCAGCAGCACCTCCCGACGGAACACTGAAGCTTTCTTT.

The V gene is TRBV25-1, the J gene TRBJ2-2, with 9 bases lining up with TRBD2. Unmatched junction bases numbered 13, after V lost 5 bases and J lost 6 bases. The V gene's germline CDR1 is MGHDK and CDR2 SYGVNS. CDR3 size: 17 residues. The CDR3 loop is CASSFLAVSGGPGELFF. CDR3 sequence (DNA): TGTGCCAGCAGTTTTTTGGCGGTTAGCGGGGGTCCCGGGGAGCTGTTTTTT.

The chain employs TRBV20-1 and TRBJ2-3, with 10 bases aligning to TRBD1. Germline trimming cut 6 bases from V and 1 base from J; bases unmatched to any gene: 4. There are 14 residues in the CDR3. Per the germline V gene, CDR1 is DFQATT and CDR2 is SNEGSKA (reference sequence). CDR3 in amino acids: CSATGTGGTDTQYF. The CDR3 DNA reads as TGCAGTGCCACCGGGACAGGGGGCACAGATACGCAGTATTTT.

In its sample, this clonotype was seen once. Its ends do not fully match the called genes, so a read error is possible. This CDR3 reads CSVEEVGGGQQHF. DNA for the CDR3: TGCAGCGTTGAAGAAGTGGGGGGGGGACAGCAGCACTTC. J is TRBJ2-5 and V is TRBV29-1; D possibly uses TRBD1 or TRBD2 (7 bases each). Per the germline V gene, CDR1 is SQVTM and CDR2 is ANQGSEA. The CDR3 has 13 residues.

Concerning this clonotype: Just one base apart from a much larger clone, this may be a read error. CDR3 bases: TGTGCCAGCCTACAGGGGGCACGTTACGAGCAGTACTTC. This sequence encodes CASLQGARYEQYF. The rearrangement links TRBV5-6 to TRBJ2-7; TRBD1 agrees at 9 bases. This CDR3 has 13 amino acids. CDR1 is SGHDT and CDR2 is YYEEEE in the germline V gene. V shed 7 bases, J shed 4 bases, and the junction held 6 bases outside the gene matches.